This record concerns one T cell receptor beta chain sequence. This record belongs to a study of blood T cell repertoires in COVID-19. Study context: COVID-19 samples, acute and convalescent, were from the United States, Italy and Spain. PBMCs, B-cell-depleted T cells, or T cells provided the cDNA or gDNA that made up the material.

The CDR3 contains 12 residues. The germline CDR1 and CDR2 sequences are MDHEN and SYDVKM. V was shortened by 6 bases and J by 9 bases, with 15 bases between the two germline ends. As originally analysed: From reference gene primer amplification, estimates of nucleated cell counts were derived. Generated by immunoSEQ multiplex PCR, the TCRdb table keeps only in-frame clones and is missing some. Clonal size and the V and J genes are those of that table, whereas D and trimming came from the DNA. The profile shows about 97,000 clones, about 87% of them singletons. The source of this sequence is a human donor in a cohort sampled during active COVID-19. Sequenced: peripheral blood. The chain is built from TRBV28 and TRBJ2-7; weak D call: TRBD2 (6 bases). The CDR3 reads CASRRTSSAQYF. In DNA form, the CDR3 reads TGTGCCAGCAGGCGTACTAGCTCTGCGCAGTACTTC.